This T cell receptor beta chain was observed in a study of blood T cell repertoires in COVID-19. At the level of the study: Samples came from the United States, Italy and Spain, spanning acute and convalescent COVID-19.

This table comes from immunoSEQ multiplex PCR, and its TCRdb copy is limited to in-frame clones, with some not included. This sample yields 240,000 or so clones, of which around 85% are seen a single time; 2.5% to 3.5% belongs to the top ten. V lost 0 bases and J lost 0, with 7 bases in between. The CDR3 extends over 15 amino acids. Germline V gene lookup returns CDR1 SGHRS and CDR2 YFSETQ. Source material: PBMCs or T cells enriched from blood (not recorded which). The sequence came from a woman between 40 and 50 years old with acute COVID-19. The V gene is TRBV5-1, the J gene TRBJ2-4; possible D gene TRBD2, 5 bases. CDR3 in amino acids: CASSLGGGAKNIQYF. In nucleotides, the CDR3 is TGCGCCAGCAGCTTGGGCGGAGGAGCCAAAAACATTCAGTACTTC.